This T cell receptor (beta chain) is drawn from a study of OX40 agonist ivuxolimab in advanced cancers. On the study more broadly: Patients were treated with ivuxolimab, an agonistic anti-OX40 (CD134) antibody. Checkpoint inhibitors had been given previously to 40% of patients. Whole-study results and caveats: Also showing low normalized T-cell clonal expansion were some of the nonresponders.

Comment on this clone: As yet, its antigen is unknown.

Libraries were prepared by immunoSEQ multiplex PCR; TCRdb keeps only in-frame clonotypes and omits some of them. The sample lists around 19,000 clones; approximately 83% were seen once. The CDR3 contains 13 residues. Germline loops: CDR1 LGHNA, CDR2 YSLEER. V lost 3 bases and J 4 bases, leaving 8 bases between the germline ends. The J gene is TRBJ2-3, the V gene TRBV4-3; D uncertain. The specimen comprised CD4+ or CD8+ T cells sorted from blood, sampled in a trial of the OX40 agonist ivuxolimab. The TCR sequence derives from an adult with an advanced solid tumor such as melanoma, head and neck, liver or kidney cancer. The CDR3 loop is CASSQTGADTQYF. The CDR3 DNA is TGCGCCAGCAGCCAGACTGGCGCAGATACGCAGTATTTT.